Listed here are 9 T cell receptor beta chains from one sample, sequenced in a study of T cells in Graves' hyperthyroidism and ophthalmopathy. Regions amplified from RNA transcripts were the TCR beta CDR3 regions. An initial round of RT-PCR targeting the TCR CDR3 relied on the HTBI primer set. TCRdb used MiXCR to reprocess the multiplex PCR reads, holding one entry per CDR3 protein. The table includes a few hundred thousand distinct CDR3 sequences, 15% to 19% detected once. The sequenced sample was blood. The receptors derive from a woman aged 25 to 45 with Graves' hyperthyroidism.

The chain carries TRBV7-2 and TRBJ2-1; D may be TRBD1 or TRBD2 (6 bases each). With 8 bases removed from V and 1 base from J, the gap between germline ends came to 12 bases. Per germline, CDR1 SGHTA and CDR2 FQGNSA. This CDR3 is 14 amino acids long. The CDR3 DNA follows: TGTGCCAGCGTTTGGGGGGCGTCCTACAATGAGCAGTTCTTC. Its translation: CASVWGASYNEQFF.

This clonotype came up a few times. The rearrangement links TRBV20-1 to TRBJ1-3; TRBD1 is a possible D gene (5 bases). V was cut by 1 base and J by 4 bases, with 14 bases left in between. Germline V lookup: CDR1 DFQATT, CDR2 SNEGSKA (reference sequence). The CDR3 length is 15 residues. The CDR3 DNA follows: TGCAGTGCTAGAGTAAAGGGGCACTCGGGAAACACCATATATTTT. This encodes CSARVKGHSGNTIYF.

The sample holds one count of this clonotype. The chain combines TRBV18 with TRBJ1-4; 8 bases match TRBD1. The CDR3 sequence is 15 residues long. Looked up from germline, CDR1 is KGHSH and CDR2 is LQKENI. J was trimmed by 8 bases and V by 3 bases; bases with no gene match: 8. The CDR3 coding sequence is TGTGCCAGCTCACCCCCGGACAGGGTAAAGGAAAAACTGTTTTTT. Its translation: CASSPPDRVKEKLFF.

The chain links TRBV6-1 to TRBJ1-5; tentatively, D is TRBD1 (5 bases). The V end lost 8 bases, the J end lost 4 bases, and 15 bases lay between the germline ends. This CDR3 spans 14 amino acids. Germline V gene lookup returns CDR1 MNHNS and CDR2 SASEGT. In nucleotides, the CDR3 is TGTGCCAGCCGAACTCAACAGGAGAATCAGCCCCAGCATTTT. This sequence encodes CASRTQQENQPQHF.

This clonotype was picked up a small number of times. DNA of the CDR3: TGTGCCAGCAGCCAAGACCCAGGGACAGGGGCAAGAAACACCATATATTTT. It is translated as CASSQDPGTGARNTIYF. This chain links TRBV3-1 with TRBJ1-3; 10 nucleotides line up with TRBD1. The CDR3 is 17 amino acids. Germline lookup yields CDR1 LGHDT and CDR2 YNNKEL (reference sequence). V dropped 0 bases and J dropped 5; count of bases not matched to a gene: 7.

The table lists this clonotype with many counts. The chain uses TRBV6-2 or TRBV6-3 and TRBJ2-7, with a possible D match to TRBD2 (5 bases). V lost 1 base and J lost 6, with 19 bases in between. Germline CDR1 and CDR2: MNHEY and SVGEGT. This CDR3 spans 16 amino acids. The CDR3 bases are TGTGCCAGCAGTTACTTAACACGTCCAGAGGAGGCCGAGCAGTACTTC. The encoded protein is CASSYLTRPEEAEQYF.

There are many counts of this clonotype. J is TRBJ2-4 and V is TRBV11-2; D is unclear. From germline, CDR1 is SGHAT and CDR2 FQNNGV. The CDR3 is 14 amino acids. With 4 bases removed from V and 7 bases from J, the gap between germline ends came to 14 bases. CDR3 DNA: TGTGCCAGCAGCTCCCTCAGAGACCCTAACATTCAGTACTTC. It encodes CASSSLRDPNIQYF.

This clonotype has at least ten counts. The chain carries TRBV20-1 and TRBJ2-3, with D possibly TRBD2 on 6 matching bases. The CDR3 contains 16 residues. Germline V gene sequence: CDR1 DFQATT, CDR2 SNEGSKA (reference sequence). The V gene lost 6 bases and the J gene lost 2 bases, with 21 bases spanning the gap. Written as DNA, the CDR3 is TGCAGTGCCGAGCGGCTGGCGGGAAAGTACACAGATACGCAGTATTTT. Translated, it gives CSAERLAGKYTDTQYF.

V is TRBV14 and J is TRBJ2-2; D is unclear. Germline lookup yields CDR1 SGHDN and CDR2 FVKESK. The germline V and J ends were trimmed by 0 bases and 9 bases, with 2 bases remaining between them. The CDR3 totals 11 residues. In nucleotides, the CDR3 is TGTGCCAGCAGCCAAGATTGGGAGCTGTTTTTT. Residues: CASSQDWELFF.